These 19 T cell receptor beta chains came from one sample sequenced in a study of T-cell memory formation after mild COVID-19. A single record per CDR3 protein comes from TCRdb applying MiXCR to the 5' RACE reads. This sample yields 550,000 to 600,000 distinct CDR3 sequences, of which roughly 21% are seen a single time; around 8.4% belongs to the top ten. Sequenced material: PBMCs or a T cell subset sorted from them (not recorded which). Every receptor here comes from an adult woman who had mild COVID-19 (a few samples of this study predate the infection). Cell type and time point are not known.

The genes are TRBV6-6 and TRBJ2-7; the match to TRBD2 covers 7 bases. The CDR3 is 13 amino acids. Germline-derived CDR1 and CDR2 are MNHNY and SVGAGI (reference sequence). The trim removed 7 bases at V and 2 bases at J, leaving 5 bases unmatched. In nucleotides, the CDR3 is TGTGCCAGCACCCTAGCGGATACCTACGAGCAGTACTTC. Translating it yields CASTLADTYEQYF.

The chain recombines TRBV14 with TRBJ2-7; no definite D call. V lost 0 bases and J 3 bases, leaving 9 bases between the germline ends. CDR1 and CDR2 (germline): SGHDN, FVKESK. This CDR3 contains 14 residues. The CDR3 region has the DNA TGTGCCAGCAGCCAAGATCAACTTAACTACGAGCAGTACTTC. Its protein is CASSQDQLNYEQYF.

This clonotype was detected a few times. The chain joins TRBV5-1 to TRBJ1-1; 9 nucleotides agree with TRBD1. CDR3 length equals 14 residues. CDR1 is SGHRS and CDR2 is YFSETQ in the germline V gene. The junction had 9 bases not matched to a gene; V was cut back by 4 bases and J by 8 bases. The CDR3 loop is CASSLTGGGLEAFF. Here the CDR3 DNA reads TGCGCCAGCAGCCTTACAGGGGGCGGCTTGGAAGCTTTCTTT.

J is TRBJ2-1 and V is TRBV19; D remains unclear. The CDR3 covers 12 residues. V gave up 7 bases and J gave up 5 bases, with 9 bases separating them. Germline V gene sequence: CDR1 LNHDA, CDR2 SQIVND (reference sequence). The CDR3 DNA follows: TGTGCCAGTACTTCCTGGGACAATGAGCAGTTCTTC. This gives the protein CASTSWDNEQFF.

The chain joins TRBV4-2 to TRBJ2-7, with 9 bases matching TRBD2. CDR1 and CDR2 from the germline V gene are LGHNA and YNFKEQ. The length of the CDR3 is 14 residues. Unmatched junction bases numbered 2, after V lost 1 base and J lost 4 bases. The CDR3 protein is CASSQVAGAYEQYF. CDR3 nucleotide sequence: TGTGCCAGCAGCCAAGTAGCGGGAGCTTACGAGCAGTACTTC.

The V gene is TRBV12-3 or TRBV12-4, the J gene TRBJ1-5; the D gene is possibly TRBD1 (5 bases). The length of the CDR3 is 15 residues. Trimming took 3 bases from V and 2 from J, leaving 11 bases between them. The CDR3, as DNA: TGTGCCAGCAGTTTTGGCAGGGCCCGCAATCAGCCCCAGCATTTT. Its translation: CASSFGRARNQPQHF.

This clonotype was observed at least ten times. The rearrangement uses TRBV11-2 and TRBJ2-3; 12 bases match TRBD2. The CDR3 has 17 amino acids. Germline loops: CDR1 SGHAT, CDR2 FQNNGV. V was clipped by 1 base and J by 4 bases; unmatched bases: 6. The CDR3 loop reads CASSLVRTSGKPDTQYF. The DNA for the CDR3 is TGTGCCAGCAGCTTAGTTCGGACTAGCGGGAAACCAGATACGCAGTATTTT.

This clonotype was detected a few times. This chain connects TRBV7-9 to TRBJ2-1; TRBD1 or TRBD2 may be the D gene (5 bases each). Trimming took 2 bases from V and 5 from J, leaving 13 bases between them. Germline V gives CDR1 SEHNR, CDR2 FQNEAQ (reference sequence). CDR3 length: 15 amino acids. In DNA, the CDR3 is TGTGCCAGCAGCTTATCAGGGACCAGGCACAATGAGCAGTTCTTC. Its protein product is CASSLSGTRHNEQFF.

The chain links TRBV7-8 to TRBJ1-6; D not certain. The CDR3 runs 15 residues. The germline V gene has CDR1 SGHVS and CDR2 FQNEAQ. The V and J ends lost 0 bases and 3 bases respectively, with 6 bases between them. CDR3 in amino acids: CASSLASGYNSPLHF. CDR3 nucleotide sequence: TGTGCCAGCAGCTTAGCGAGCGGCTATAATTCACCCCTCCACTTT. The whole variable domain, remainder taken from reference TRBV7-8 and TRBJ1-6, is GAGVSQSPRYKVAKRGQDVALRCDPISGHVSLFWYQQALGQGPEFLTYFQNEAQLDKSGLPSDRFFAERPEGSVSTLKIQRTQQEDSAVYLCASSLASGYNSPLHFGNGTRLTVT.

This clonotype was counted between two and nine times. The gene calls are TRBV12-5 and TRBJ1-1; possibly TRBD1 for D (5 bases). The germline CDR1 and CDR2 sequences are LGHNT and FRNRAP. The CDR3 sequence is 13 residues long. V lost 1 base, J lost 7 bases, and 10 bases lay in between. CDR3 coding DNA: TGTGCTAGTGGTTTGGCCTCTGGGGGTGAAGCTTTCTTT. Translating gives CASGLASGGEAFF.

The table lists this clonotype with a few counts. The chain employs TRBV20-1 and TRBJ1-4; TRBD1 is a possible D gene (5 bases). The germline V gene encodes CDR1 DFQATT and CDR2 SNEGSKA (reference sequence). The CDR3 has 15 residues. Trimming removed 3 bases at V and 3 bases at J, with 14 bases between. CDR3 DNA sequence: TGCAGTGCTAGGCTTCTGGGGGGTTCTAATGAAAAACTGTTTTTT. Translation: CSARLLGGSNEKLFF.

This clonotype has just a few counts. V gene TRBV11-2 combines with J gene TRBJ1-1; the match to TRBD1 covers 8 bases. The germline V gene encodes CDR1 SGHAT and CDR2 FQNNGV. The V and J ends lost 4 bases and 1 base, in that order; junction bases with no gene match: 8. CDR3 size: 16 residues. Here the CDR3 DNA reads TGTGCCAGCAGCTCCGGCCGACAGGGGAGGAACACTGAAGCTTTCTTT. It specifies CASSSGRQGRNTEAFF.

The CDR3 DNA sequence: TGTGCTAGTGACCAAACGGGACTAGCGGGATCCTACGAGCAGTACTTC. Its translation: CASDQTGLAGSYEQYF. The chain joins TRBV12-5 to TRBJ2-7, with 13 bases identical to TRBD2. J was trimmed by 1 base and V by 7 bases; bases with no gene match: 7. CDR1 is LGHNT, CDR2 FRNRAP, per germline. This CDR3 has 16 residues.

The chain links TRBV20-1 to TRBJ2-1; TRBD2 matches 12 bases. This CDR3 spans 15 amino acids. V shed 5 bases, J shed 7 bases, and the junction held 9 bases outside the gene matches. Germline V gene sequence: CDR1 DFQATT, CDR2 SNEGSKA (reference sequence). The CDR3 nucleotides are TGCAGTGCTGTTAGACTAGCGGGAGAGGGGAATGAGCAGTTCTTC. Amino acid sequence: CSAVRLAGEGNEQFF.

This clonotype was counted between two and nine times. The DNA for the CDR3 is TGCAGTGCTAGAGATGGGACCTACAATGAGCAGTTCTTC. Amino acids: CSARDGTYNEQFF. The chain recombines TRBV20-1 with TRBJ2-1; D gene unclear. With 0 bases removed from V and 2 bases from J, the gap between germline ends came to 5 bases. This CDR3 has 13 residues. Germline assignment: CDR1 DFQATT and CDR2 SNEGSKA (reference sequence).

The chain employs TRBV2 and TRBJ2-3; 8 nucleotides align to TRBD1. The CDR3 has 15 residues. Germline lookup yields CDR1 SNHLY and CDR2 FYNNEI. V was pared by 4 bases and J by 3 bases, with 6 bases of the junction left unmatched. CDR3 residues: CASSGQGAGTDTQYF. CDR3 coding DNA: TGTGCCAGCAGTGGGCAGGGGGCCGGGACAGATACGCAGTATTTT.

The V and J genes are TRBV5-1 and TRBJ1-1; 8 bases align to TRBD1. Losses at the gene ends were 0 bases for V and 0 bases for J; bases not matched to a gene: 1. The CDR3 spans 15 residues. CDR1 SGHRS and CDR2 YFSETQ come from the germline V gene. The chain's CDR3 is CASSLAGGLNTEAFF. Written as DNA, the CDR3 is TGCGCCAGCAGCTTGGCAGGGGGCCTGAACACTGAAGCTTTCTTT.

The sample holds a few counts of this clonotype. V and J are TRBV7-3 and TRBJ2-1, with D possibly matching TRBD1 (5 bases). The CDR3 loop spans 17 amino acids. Germline V lookup: CDR1 SGHTA, CDR2 FQGTGA. V lost 5 bases and J lost 0, with 17 bases in between. CDR3 coding DNA: TGTGCCAGCAGCCCTACAGGAGAACCTAGCTCCTACAATGAGCAGTTCTTC. Translating it yields CASSPTGEPSSYNEQFF.

This clonotype appeared a few times. This chain connects TRBV5-5 to TRBJ1-3; D is unresolved. There are 15 residues in the CDR3. Germline V lookup: CDR1 SGHKS, CDR2 YYEKEE (reference sequence). The V end was cut by 1 base, the J end by 0 bases, with 8 bases between. In DNA form, the CDR3 reads TGTGCCAGCAGCTTGCAGGATACCTCTGGAAACACCATATATTTT. Its protein is CASSLQDTSGNTIYF.